These T cell receptor beta chains were read from a single sample in a study of T cells in localized non-small cell lung cancer. Assay: immunoSEQ multiplex PCR; the TCRdb copy retains only in-frame clones and omits some. The table lists under 1,500 clones, 20% of them singletons. The specimen was normal lung tissue next to the tumor, collected before any cancer treatment. All receptors derive from a woman aged 35 to 75 with stage II lung adenocarcinoma. Each CDR3 is given with its conserved first and last residue. The D gene is left open where the match is weak. Not all rows give a size; the values are once, few, many and, for expanded clones, a class.

CDR3 length: 13
J gene: TRBJ2-7
D gene: -
clone size: -
V gene: TRBV28
CDR3 DNA: TGTGCCAGCAGTTTGCAAGGGACCTACGAGCAGTACTTC
CDR3 protein: CASSLQGTYEQYF

CDR3 length: 16
J gene: TRBJ2-1
D gene: -
clone size: few
V gene: TRBV5-1
CDR3 DNA: TGCGCCAGCAGCCTCGAAGAAGCAGTTGTCTACAATGAGCAGTTCTTC
CDR3 protein: CASSLEEAVVYNEQFF

CDR3 length: 15
J gene: TRBJ2-7
D gene: -
clone size: -
V gene: TRBV28
CDR3 DNA: TGTGCCAGCAGTCCCGAGGGGGGCCCTTCCAACGAGCAGTACTTC
CDR3 protein: CASSPEGGPSNEQYF

CDR3 length: 13
J gene: TRBJ1-2
D gene: TRBD1
clone size: few
V gene: TRBV28
CDR3 DNA: TGTGCCAGCAAGGACAGGGGGAACTATGGCTACACCTTC
CDR3 protein: CASKDRGNYGYTF

CDR3 length: 17
J gene: TRBJ1-6
D gene: TRBD1
clone size: -
V gene: TRBV28
CDR3 DNA: TGTGCCAGCAGTTCACTAACAGGGGGGGGGCCTAATTCACCCCTCCACTTT
CDR3 protein: CASSSLTGGGPNSPLHF

CDR3 length: 14
J gene: TRBJ2-3
D gene: -
clone size: -
V gene: TRBV29-1
CDR3 DNA: TGCAGCTCCTCCTCGGTTGGGGCCACAGATACGCAGTATTTT
CDR3 protein: CSSSSVGATDTQYF

CDR3 length: 13
J gene: TRBJ2-2
D gene: -
clone size: large
V gene: TRBV19
CDR3 DNA: TGTGCCACAAGCGACCGTTACACCGGGGAGCTGTTTTTT
CDR3 protein: CATSDRYTGELFF

CDR3 length: 14
J gene: TRBJ1-5
D gene: -
clone size: -
V gene: TRBV7-6
CDR3 DNA: TGTGCCAGCAGCTTAGAGGGTAGCAATCAGCCCCAGCATTTT
CDR3 protein: CASSLEGSNQPQHF

CDR3 length: 14
J gene: TRBJ2-3
D gene: TRBD2
clone size: few
V gene: TRBV6-8
CDR3 DNA: TGTGCCAGCACCCCTAGCGGGAGCACAGATACGCAGTATTTT
CDR3 protein: CASTPSGSTDTQYF

CDR3 length: 12
J gene: TRBJ2-3
D gene: -
clone size: -
V gene: TRBV29-1
CDR3 DNA: TGCAGCGTTGATGGGGGCACAGATACGCAGTATTTT
CDR3 protein: CSVDGGTDTQYF

CDR3 length: 17
J gene: TRBJ2-3
D gene: TRBD2
clone size: few
V gene: TRBV11-3
CDR3 DNA: TGTGCCAGCAGCTTGGACAGAGCGGGGGGTAGCACAGATACGCAGTATTTT
CDR3 protein: CASSLDRAGGSTDTQYF

CDR3 length: 16
J gene: TRBJ2-2
D gene: TRBD2
clone size: -
V gene: TRBV5-1
CDR3 DNA: TGCGCCAGCAGCATGCTAAGCGGGGGGAGTACCGGGGAGCTGTTTTTT
CDR3 protein: CASSMLSGGSTGELFF

CDR3 length: 15
J gene: TRBJ1-2
D gene: -
clone size: -
V gene: TRBV9
CDR3 DNA: TGTGCCAGCAGCGTGGCTCCGGACAGTAACTATGGCTACACCTTC
CDR3 protein: CASSVAPDSNYGYTF

CDR3 length: 14
J gene: TRBJ1-6
D gene: -
clone size: -
V gene: TRBV5-1
CDR3 DNA: TGCGCCAGCAGCTTGGATAGGGGCCCCTTAGACCTCCACTTT
CDR3 protein: CASSLDRGPLDLHF

CDR3 length: 13
J gene: TRBJ1-2
D gene: -
clone size: large
V gene: TRBV14
CDR3 DNA: TGTGCCAGCAGCCAAGCCGGGATTCATGGCTACACCTTC
CDR3 protein: CASSQAGIHGYTF

CDR3 length: 16
J gene: TRBJ1-4
D gene: -
clone size: few
V gene: TRBV28
CDR3 DNA: TGTGCCAGCAGTCCCCGCAGGGAAGGAACTAATGAAAAACTGTTTTTT
CDR3 protein: CASSPRREGTNEKLFF

CDR3 length: 16
J gene: TRBJ1-6
D gene: -
clone size: large
V gene: TRBV28
CDR3 DNA: TGTGCCAGCAGATTCGGACATTGGGTTCTCCATTCACCCCTCCACTTT
CDR3 protein: CASRFGHWVLHSPLHF

CDR3 length: 17
J gene: TRBJ1-2
D gene: -
clone size: medium-sized
V gene: TRBV11-3
CDR3 DNA: TGTGCCAGCAGCTTGGCCGGCAGCCCCCGCGATGACTATGGCTACACCTTC
CDR3 protein: CASSLAGSPRDDYGYTF

CDR3 length: 14
J gene: TRBJ2-5
D gene: -
clone size: -
V gene: TRBV5-1
CDR3 DNA: TGCGCCAGCAGCCTATCAGCGCCCCAAGAGACCCAGTACTTC
CDR3 protein: CASSLSAPQETQYF

CDR3 length: 13
J gene: TRBJ1-2
D gene: -
clone size: -
V gene: TRBV28
CDR3 DNA: TGTGCCAGCACCCTCCGGGGAAACTATGGCTACACCTTC
CDR3 protein: CASTLRGNYGYTF

CDR3 length: 15
J gene: TRBJ1-1
D gene: -
clone size: large
V gene: TRBV18
CDR3 DNA: TGTGCCAGCTCACCATTAGGAGATCTTAACACTGAAGCTTTCTTT
CDR3 protein: CASSPLGDLNTEAFF

CDR3 length: 15
J gene: TRBJ1-1
D gene: TRBD1
clone size: -
V gene: TRBV11-3
CDR3 DNA: TGTGCCAGCAGCCCGAGGACAGGGGAAGTTTCTGAAGCTTTCTTT
CDR3 protein: CASSPRTGEVSEAFF

CDR3 length: 16
J gene: TRBJ2-2
D gene: TRBD1
clone size: medium-sized
V gene: TRBV11-3
CDR3 DNA: TGTGCCAGCAGCCAAATCGTAAACAGGGGACCCGGGGAGCTGTTTTTT
CDR3 protein: CASSQIVNRGPGELFF

CDR3 length: 15
J gene: TRBJ2-3
D gene: TRBD2
clone size: -
V gene: TRBV29-1
CDR3 DNA: TGCAGCGTTGGGGGGACTAGCGGGGCTGGAGATACGCAGTATTTT
CDR3 protein: CSVGGTSGAGDTQYF

CDR3 length: 12
J gene: TRBJ2-2
D gene: -
clone size: few
V gene: TRBV6-8
CDR3 DNA: TGTGCCAGCAGACAGGGCACCGGGGAGCTGTTTTTT
CDR3 protein: CASRQGTGELFF

CDR3 length: 18
J gene: TRBJ2-3
D gene: TRBD1
clone size: medium-sized
V gene: TRBV11-3
CDR3 DNA: TGTGCCAGCAGCTTATCCGCGGTAACCAGGGGGCATACAGATACGCAGTATTTT
CDR3 protein: CASSLSAVTRGHTDTQYF

CDR3 length: 13
J gene: TRBJ1-3
D gene: -
clone size: few
V gene: TRBV29-1
CDR3 DNA: TGCAGCGCCTCCGGGCAGGGTGGAAACACCATATATTTT
CDR3 protein: CSASGQGGNTIYF

CDR3 length: 15
J gene: TRBJ2-1
D gene: TRBD2
clone size: few
V gene: TRBV11-3
CDR3 DNA: TGTGCTAGCAGCGCAGGACTAGCGGCCCTAGATGAGCAGTTCTTC
CDR3 protein: CASSAGLAALDEQFF

CDR3 length: 11
J gene: TRBJ1-1
D gene: TRBD1
clone size: few
V gene: TRBV6-4
CDR3 DNA: TGTGCCGGACAGGGTTTCACTGAAGCTTTCTTT
CDR3 protein: CAGQGFTEAFF

CDR3 length: 18
J gene: TRBJ2-3
D gene: TRBD2
clone size: -
V gene: TRBV19
CDR3 DNA: TGTGCCAGTAGTATAGTCCTGAGGAGAGCGGGGGTCCCAGATACGCAGTATTTT
CDR3 protein: CASSIVLRRAGVPDTQYF

CDR3 length: 14
J gene: TRBJ1-1
D gene: -
clone size: -
V gene: TRBV6-8
CDR3 DNA: TGTGCCAGCAGCCAAGAAGTCTTCAACACTGAAGCTTTCTTT
CDR3 protein: CASSQEVFNTEAFF

CDR3 length: 15
J gene: TRBJ1-5
D gene: TRBD1
clone size: -
V gene: TRBV6-8
CDR3 DNA: TGTGCCAGCAGTGGACAGGGTTTCGTGAATCAGCCCCAGCATTTT
CDR3 protein: CASSGQGFVNQPQHF

CDR3 length: 13
J gene: TRBJ2-7
D gene: TRBD1
clone size: -
V gene: TRBV10-2
CDR3 DNA: TGCGCCAGCAGTGGGGGACAGCCCTACGAGCAGTACTTC
CDR3 protein: CASSGGQPYEQYF

CDR3 length: 17
J gene: TRBJ2-3
D gene: -
clone size: -
V gene: TRBV11-3
CDR3 DNA: TGTGCCAGCAGCTTGAGGCGCGGGGGCCCCGGAGGGGATACGCAGTATTTT
CDR3 protein: CASSLRRGGPGGDTQYF